The T cell receptor beta chain described here comes from a study of metastatic and nonmetastatic thyroid tumors. Patients were all untreated before their thyroid surgery. Per the authors' pipeline: The authors used CDR3 differences across clinicopathological groups to build a distant-metastasis classifier for papillary thyroid cancer. TCRdb reprocessed the PCR reads using MiXCR. TCRdb's processing, not the authors', yielded these V and J calls. The sample records around 41,000 clones, 28% being singletons. CDR1 is SGHRS and CDR2 is YFSETQ in the germline V gene. V lost 0 bases, J lost 4 bases, and 13 bases lay in between. The CDR3 is 15 amino acids. This clone was seen repeatedly, ten times or more. Its target is not known. General study points: Reportedly, malignant thyroid tumors had significantly higher TCR beta diversity than benign nodules, in blood and tumor.

This chain uses TRBV5-1 with TRBJ1-1; the D gene is possibly TRBD1 (5 bases). This TCR derives from a male donor with papillary thyroid cancer or a benign thyroid nodule (not recorded which). Some clones in this sample may be carry-over from other donors' samples. Sequenced material: blood. The CDR3 loop is CASSLETAYPTEAFF. CDR3 sequence (DNA): TGCGCCAGCAGCTTGGAGACAGCCTACCCCACTGAAGCTTTCTTT.